These 31 T cell receptor beta chains were all obtained from the same sample, sequenced in a study of shared clonotypes between healthy human individuals. Assay used: immunoSEQ multiplex PCR; TCRdb lists only in-frame clones, some missing. The data show more than 1.2 million clones, approximately 98.5% seen once. Sequencing used naive CD4+ T cells sorted from blood. Subset: CD45RA+ positively selected. The receptors stem from a man aged 25 to 40 in good health.

This rearrangement joins TRBV5-4 to TRBJ1-1; perhaps TRBD1 as D (6 bases). This CDR3 contains 15 residues. CDR1 and CDR2 (germline): SGHNT, YYREEE (reference sequence). The V gene lost 6 bases and the J gene lost 6 bases, with 21 bases spanning the gap. The DNA for the CDR3 is TGTGCCAGCACCCCTCCAGGGAGGGGGAGCTCTGAAGCTTTCTTT. Its protein is CASTPPGRGSSEAFF.

The rearrangement uses TRBV5-1 and TRBJ2-1; 11 bases are a match to TRBD2. V lost 4 bases, J lost 1 base, and 10 bases stayed unmatched. CDR1 SGHRS and CDR2 YFSETQ come from the germline V gene. The CDR3 contains 18 residues. The CDR3, as DNA: TGCGCCAGCAGCAAGAGTCTAGCGGGAGGTGGGTCCTACAATGAGCAGTTCTTC. Translating it yields CASSKSLAGGGSYNEQFF.

V is TRBV19 and J is TRBJ2-2, with D possibly matching TRBD1 (5 bases). V was cut by 6 bases and J by 1 base, with 9 bases left in between. Germline loops: CDR1 LNHDA, CDR2 SQIVND (reference sequence). This CDR3 is built from 14 residues. The CDR3 nucleotides are TGTGCCAGTAGGGACATTGGGAACACCGGGGAGCTGTTTTTT. It codes for CASRDIGNTGELFF.

The chain links TRBV5-1 to TRBJ2-1, with 9 bases that match TRBD2. V dropped 0 bases and J dropped 1; count of bases not matched to a gene: 2. Germline-derived CDR1 and CDR2 are SGHRS and YFSETQ. CDR3 length: 16 amino acids. The CDR3 protein is CASSLGLAVSYNEQFF. The DNA for the CDR3 is TGCGCCAGCAGCTTGGGACTAGCGGTTTCCTACAATGAGCAGTTCTTC.

The chain recombines TRBV9 with TRBJ2-1; 8 positions agree with TRBD2. CDR3 size: 15 residues. Unmatched junction bases numbered 5, after V lost 4 bases and J lost 2 bases. Germline assignment: CDR1 SGDLS and CDR2 YYNGEE. CDR3 loop: CASSQSSGTYNEQFF. CDR3 DNA: TGTGCCAGCAGCCAGAGTAGCGGGACCTACAATGAGCAGTTCTTC.

This clone was counted once. This chain uses TRBV5-8 with TRBJ2-3, with 13 bases fitting TRBD2. Germline V gene data show CDR1 as SGHTS and CDR2 as YDEGEE. The junction had 3 bases not matched to a gene; V was cut back by 4 bases and J by 1 base. This CDR3 region has 16 residues. The CDR3 bases are TGTGCCAGCAGCATCGGGACTAGCGGGGGCACAGATACGCAGTATTTT. Translation gives CASSIGTSGGTDTQYF.

This clone was picked up one time. Distinct nucleotide sequences in the sample also encode this CDR3. The chain employs TRBV2 and TRBJ1-2; D might be TRBD1 (6 bases). Looked up from germline, CDR1 is SNHLY and CDR2 is FYNNEI. V dropped 3 bases and J dropped 4 bases, with 9 bases sitting between them. This CDR3 spans 13 amino acids. The CDR3 nucleotides read TGTGCCAGCAGTGAGACAGGCTCCTATGGCTACACCTTC. Its protein product is CASSETGSYGYTF.

The V call is TRBV28, the J call TRBJ1-5; D gene uncertain. The germline gives CDR1 MDHEN, CDR2 SYDVKM. CDR3 length: 13 amino acids. Between the trimmed V and J ends, which lost 6 bases and 7 bases, there was a span of 13 bases. The CDR3 nucleotides are TGTGCCAGCAGACAGCTTGGAGGGCAGCCCCAGCATTTT. This codes for CASRQLGGQPQHF.

The chain employs TRBV25-1 and TRBJ2-3; 13 bases fit TRBD2. After removal of 5 bases from V and 5 bases from J, the junction contained 4 bases not matched to a gene. Germline CDR1 reads MGHDK; CDR2 reads SYGVNS. The CDR3 is 15 amino acids. CDR3 bases: TGTGCCAGCAGTCTACGACTAGCGGGAGGAGATACGCAGTATTTT. This codes for CASSLRLAGGDTQYF.

The CDR3, as DNA: TGTGCCAGCAGCTTAAAAGACAGGGCCCCGATGAGGGAGCAGTACTTC. This codes for CASSLKDRAPMREQYF. This chain joins TRBV7-8 and TRBJ2-7; 7 nucleotides match TRBD1. V lost 2 bases to trimming and J lost 7 bases; unmatched junction nucleotides: 14. Looked up from germline, CDR1 is SGHVS and CDR2 is FQNEAQ. The CDR3 spans 16 residues.

This rearrangement joins TRBV6-1 to TRBJ1-5; D is unclear. The ends were cut back, 6 bases at V and 0 bases at J, with 6 bases in the middle. From germline, CDR1 is MNHNS and CDR2 SASEGT. CDR3 length: 13 residues. The CDR3 bases are TGTGCCAGCAGCAGTGTTAGCAATCAGCCCCAGCATTTT. This gives the protein CASSSVSNQPQHF.

This clone has only one observation. The chain links TRBV7-9 to TRBJ1-2; 10 bases match TRBD1. Germline V CDR1 and CDR2: SEHNR, FQNEAQ (reference sequence). The V gene end was trimmed by 5 bases and the J gene end by 8 bases; junction bases not matched to a gene: 8. The CDR3 has 14 amino acids. CDR3 protein: CASSHRQGAPGYTF. CDR3 nucleotides: TGTGCCAGCAGCCATAGACAGGGGGCGCCCGGCTACACCTTC. Drawing the rest from reference TRBV7-9 and TRBJ1-2, the complete variable domain is DTGVSQNPRHKITKRGQNVTFRCDPISEHNRLYWYRQTLGQGPEFLTYFQNEAQLEKSRLLSDRFSAERPKGSFSTLEIQRTEQGDSAMYLCASSHRQGAPGYTFGSGTRLTVV.

The gene calls are TRBV2 and TRBJ2-7; possible D gene TRBD1, 5 bases. The CDR3 contains 12 residues. Trimming took off 4 bases at V and 3 bases at J, with 7 bases between the two ends. Per the germline V gene, CDR1 is SNHLY and CDR2 is FYNNEI. CDR3 residues: CASSAGNYEQYF. The CDR3 bases are TGTGCCAGCAGTGCAGGGAACTACGAGCAGTACTTC. Complete variable domain (other parts from reference TRBV2 and TRBJ2-7): EPEVTQTPSHQVTQMGQEVILRCVPISNHLYFYWYRQILGQKVEFLVSFYNNEISEKSEIFDDQFSVERPDGSNFTLKIRSTKLEDSAMYFCASSAGNYEQYFGPGTRLTVT.

This chain links TRBV10-2 with TRBJ2-5, with TRBD1 matching 7 bases. V lost 2 bases and J lost 4; bases outside the gene matches: 4. This CDR3 is 14 amino acids long. Germline CDR1 WSHSY, CDR2 SAAADI. The CDR3 sequence: CASSENYRGETQYF. In DNA, the CDR3 is TGCGCCAGCAGTGAGAATTACAGGGGAGAGACCCAGTACTTC.

The chain links TRBV27 to TRBJ2-1; TRBD2 matches 7 bases. V trimming: 7 bases; J trimming: 5 bases; junction bases outside the gene matches: 14. The CDR3 covers 16 residues. CDR1 and CDR2 (germline): MNHEY, SMNVEV (reference sequence). CDR3 nucleotides: TGTGCCAGCACTACTCAATGGGGGAGGGCCAACAATGAGCAGTTCTTC. It specifies CASTTQWGRANNEQFF.

This CDR3 reads CASSRQPGQTNTEAFF. The CDR3 DNA reads as TGCGCCAGCAGCCGCCAGCCGGGACAGACGAACACTGAAGCTTTCTTT. This sequence joins TRBV5-1 and TRBJ1-1; 7 bases match TRBD1. The trim removed 4 bases at V and 1 base at J, leaving 10 bases unmatched. The CDR3 covers 16 residues. CDR1 and CDR2 from the germline V gene are SGHRS and YFSETQ. Filled out from reference TRBV5-1 and TRBJ1-1, the complete variable domain reads KAGVTQTPRYLIKTRGQQVTLSCSPISGHRSVSWYQQTPGQGLQFLFEYFSETQRNKGNFPGRFSGRQFSNSRSEMNVSTLELGDSALYLCASSRQPGQTNTEAFFGQGTRLTVV.

The chain combines TRBV15 with TRBJ2-1; TRBD2 is a possible D gene (6 bases). Germline CDR1 and CDR2: LNHNV and YYDKDF (reference sequence). Trimming shortened V by 6 bases and J by 0 bases, and 12 bases separated the two germline ends. The CDR3 runs 15 residues. Written as DNA, the CDR3 is TGTGCCACCAGAGACTACGGGAGCTCCTACAATGAGCAGTTCTTC. It codes for CATRDYGSSYNEQFF.

This chain links TRBV7-9 with TRBJ2-2; D might be TRBD1 (6 bases). In germline, CDR1 is SEHNR, CDR2 FQNEAQ (reference sequence). The length of the CDR3 is 16 residues. The germline V and J ends were trimmed by 4 bases and 2 bases, with 14 bases remaining between them. The CDR3, as DNA: TGTGCCAGCAGCTCTGACACAGGGATCAACACCGGGGAGCTGTTTTTT. Translating it yields CASSSDTGINTGELFF.

The chain employs TRBV19 and TRBJ2-7; no reliable D call. Trimming took off 6 bases at V and 6 bases at J, with 15 bases between the two ends. Germline V gene sequence: CDR1 LNHDA, CDR2 SQIVND (reference sequence). This CDR3 region has 13 residues. The CDR3 is CASSELRNAEQYF. In DNA, the CDR3 is TGTGCCAGTAGCGAATTGAGAAACGCCGAGCAGTACTTC. The variable domain in full, completed from reference TRBV19 and TRBJ2-7, reads DGGITQSPKYLFRKEGQNVTLSCEQNLNHDAMYWYRQDPGQGLRLIYYSQIVNDFQKGDIAEGYSVSREKKESFPLTVTSAQKNPTAFYLCASSELRNAEQYFGPGTRLTVT.

This sequence joins TRBV25-1 and TRBJ2-2; the D is unclear. Trimming took 2 bases from V and 5 from J, leaving 12 bases between them. The CDR3 consists of 15 residues. Per the germline V gene, CDR1 is MGHDK and CDR2 is SYGVNS. In DNA, the CDR3 is TGTGCCAGCAGTGAAGCCTCCACTGGAACCGGGGAGCTGTTTTTT. It is translated as CASSEASTGTGELFF.

The table lists this clone with a few counts. Other DNA sequences from this sample encode an identical CDR3 as well. The V call is TRBV30, the J call TRBJ1-2; 9 bases are shared with TRBD1. Germline V gives CDR1 GTSNPN, CDR2 SVGIG (reference sequence). The CDR3 extends over 14 amino acids. V lost 5 bases and J lost 3; bases outside the gene matches: 7. This CDR3 is CAWDPGQGYYGYTF. CDR3 sequence (DNA): TGTGCCTGGGACCCGGGACAGGGATACTATGGCTACACCTTC.

This clone has a single count. The chain joins TRBV5-1 to TRBJ2-3; TRBD2 aligns across 11 bases. Trimming took 4 bases from V and 4 from J; bases not matched to a gene: 5. This CDR3 is built from 15 residues. Germline values: CDR1 SGHRS, CDR2 YFSETQ. CDR3: CASSKTSGIPDTQYF. The DNA for the CDR3 is TGCGCCAGCAGCAAGACTAGCGGGATACCAGATACGCAGTATTTT.

This clone was found once. This chain links TRBV5-4 with TRBJ2-6; the D gene is possibly TRBD1 (7 bases). V lost 0 bases and J lost 4, with 20 bases in between. The CDR3 consists of 19 residues. Per the germline V gene, CDR1 is SGHNT and CDR2 is YYREEE (reference sequence). The CDR3 reads CASSLARGDPLGGANVLTF. The CDR3 DNA reads as TGTGCCAGCAGCTTGGCCAGGGGGGATCCCCTCGGCGGGGCCAACGTCCTGACTTTC.

This sequence joins TRBV5-4 and TRBJ2-3; D is possibly TRBD1 or TRBD2 (5 bases each). The CDR3 is made up of 13 amino acids. The germline V and J ends were trimmed by 7 bases and 3 bases, with 12 bases remaining between them. Germline values: CDR1 SGHNT, CDR2 YYREEE (reference sequence). CDR3 loop: CASSGRTTDTQYF. CDR3 DNA sequence: TGTGCCAGCTCGGGACGGACGACAGATACGCAGTATTTT. Based on the CDR3 plus reference TRBV5-4 and TRBJ2-3, the full variable domain is ETGVTQSPTHLIKTRGQQVTLRCSSQSGHNTVSWYQQALGQGPQFIFQYYREEENGRGNFPPRFSGLQFPNYSSELNVNALELDDSALYLCASSGRTTDTQYFGPGTRLTVL.

This clone is a singleton in its sample. V gene TRBV28 combines with J gene TRBJ1-1; TRBD1 is a possible D gene (6 bases). Germline CDR1 reads MDHEN; CDR2 reads SYDVKM. With 5 bases removed from V and 2 bases from J, the gap between germline ends came to 15 bases. CDR3 length: 15 residues. The CDR3 reads CASSPGDTLNTEAFF. CDR3 bases: TGTGCCAGCAGTCCGGGGGACACCCTTAACACTGAAGCTTTCTTT.

The chain couples TRBV4-3 to TRBJ2-2, with D possibly being TRBD2 (6 bases). The V gene's germline CDR1 is LGHNA and CDR2 YSLEER. Trimming removed 5 bases at V and 3 bases at J, with 16 bases between. The CDR3 extends over 16 amino acids. CDR3 DNA sequence: TGCGCCAGCAGCGGGGCGTCTAGCGATGACACCGGGGAGCTGTTTTTT. Its protein is CASSGASSDDTGELFF.

The J gene is TRBJ2-1, the V gene TRBV15; maybe TRBD1 (6 bases). The CDR3 has 18 amino acids. The V and J ends lost 8 bases and 7 bases respectively, with 30 bases between them. CDR1 LNHNV and CDR2 YYDKDF come from the germline V gene (reference sequence). The CDR3 coding sequence is TGTGCCACCCGTAAGGTTACAGGGTCTTGGGTAATACCTAATGAGCAGTTCTTC. Amino acid sequence: CATRKVTGSWVIPNEQFF. Supplemented by reference TRBV15 and TRBJ2-1, the full variable domain reads DAMVIQNPRYQVTQFGKPVTLSCSQTLNHNVMYWYQQKSSQAPKLLFHYYDKDFNNEADTPDNFQSRRPNTSFCFLDIRSPGLGDTAMYLCATRKVTGSWVIPNEQFFGPGTRLTVL.

The chain links TRBV10-2 to TRBJ2-7; D might be TRBD1 or TRBD2, each matching 5 bases. Germline CDR1 and CDR2: WSHSY and SAAADI. This CDR3 is 19 amino acids long. Trimming shortened V by 5 bases and J by 6 bases, and 32 bases separated the two germline ends. CDR3 amino acids: CASSKGIGPGAVFPFEQYF. The CDR3 coding sequence is TGCGCCAGCAGTAAAGGTATCGGGCCCGGGGCCGTTTTTCCCTTCGAGCAGTACTTC.

The chain links TRBV18 to TRBJ2-7; TRBD1 might be the D (5 bases). There are 13 residues in the CDR3. V shed 4 bases and J shed 3 bases, with 10 bases lying between them. The germline V gene has CDR1 KGHSH and CDR2 LQKENI. CDR3 protein: CASSLGDSYEQYF. The CDR3 bases are TGTGCCAGCTCACTAGGAGACAGCTACGAGCAGTACTTC. The whole variable domain, filled in from reference TRBV18 and TRBJ2-7, reads NAGVMQNPRHLVRRRGQEARLRCSPMKGHSHVYWYRQLPEEGLKFMVYLQKENIIDESGMPKERFSAEFPKEGPSILRIQQVVRGDSAAYFCASSLGDSYEQYFGPGTRLTVT.

This chain links TRBV18 with TRBJ2-7; D gene unclear. The germline V and J ends were trimmed by 3 bases and 0 bases, with 9 bases remaining between them. The V gene's germline CDR1 is KGHSH and CDR2 LQKENI. This CDR3 comprises 14 residues. CDR3 DNA: TGTGCCAGCTCACCCCGATCCAGCTCCTACGAGCAGTACTTC. This gives the protein CASSPRSSSYEQYF.

The CDR3 DNA follows: TGTGCCACCAGCAGAGGGGGGTCTAGCCCCAGCTCCTACAATGAGCAGTTCTTC. It encodes CATSRGGSSPSSYNEQFF. V is TRBV15 and J is TRBJ2-1; tentatively, D is TRBD1 or TRBD2 (5 bases each). V gave up 1 base and J gave up 0 bases, with 16 bases separating them. Per germline, CDR1 LNHNV and CDR2 YYDKDF (reference sequence). This CDR3 has 18 residues. The complete variable domain, with remaining parts taken from reference TRBV15 and TRBJ2-1, reads DAMVIQNPRYQVTQFGKPVTLSCSQTLNHNVMYWYQQKSSQAPKLLFHYYDKDFNNEADTPDNFQSRRPNTSFCFLDIRSPGLGDTAMYLCATSRGGSSPSSYNEQFFGPGTRLTVL.